Included here is one T cell receptor beta chain sequence, with context. Its antigen remains undetermined. The record has no base qualities; no much larger clone is one base away. This entry comes from a study of T cells in Graves' hyperthyroidism and ophthalmopathy (dated by TCRdb to between 2019 and 2020). Background for the entire study: Peripheral blood samples were taken at the time of initial diagnosis, prior to any treatment. According to the paper, TCR Vbeta CDR3 sequencing was carried out on some 130 peripheral blood samples, which came from under 50 ophthalmopathy, fewer than 80 hyperthyroidism and approximately 17 progressor patients. An independent validation cohort of under 20 hyperthyroidism patients and over 15 patients who later progressed to ophthalmopathy tested prospective prediction of ophthalmopathy. In addition, the study compared T-cell repertoires in thyroid tissue and in blood from a handful of Graves' hyperthyroidism patients. To identify TCR V-J signatures that set the groups apart, the researchers used a discovery cohort of 100 patients, made up of 43 with Graves' ophthalmopathy and around 58 with stable Graves' hyperthyroidism. After blood sampling, hyperthyroidism patients were treated with methimazole at a starting dose of 30 mg daily, and ophthalmopathy patients were treated with high-dose intravenous methylprednisolone. The roughly 91 discovery patients were randomly divided into training and test sets at a 7:3 ratio.

Here is what the overall study found, with its caveats: Most expanded thyroid clonotypes (frequency above 0.001) were also detected in blood, suggesting blood repertoires may reflect thyroid immune responses. In validation, progression to ophthalmopathy was predicted by the model with roughly 71% sensitivity and 72.22% specificity, a median of about 6.4 months before onset. No statistical method was used to fix the sample size in advance, and group allocation was not hidden from the investigators. A 13 V-J signature model separated ophthalmopathy from stable hyperthyroidism, with around 88% sensitivity and roughly 84% specificity in cross-validation and 80%/75% in testing.

The CDR3 sequence holds 15 residues, the cysteine and phenylalanine included. The only DNA kept is the CDR3, 45 bases in frame from the first base. The germline V gene provides CDR1 SGDLS and CDR2 YYNGEE. Trimming at the junction amounts to 2 bases on V and 0 bases on J, and the germline ends lie 10 bases apart. Amplification of TCR beta CDR3 regions was carried out from RNA transcripts. A first-round RT-PCR of the TCR CDR3 used the HTBI primer set with the Qiagen OneStep RT-PCR kit. A second multiplex PCR round built the libraries, followed by size selection and purification. The libraries were sequenced on an Illumina HiSeq2000 using paired-end 100 bp reads. From the authors' description of their analysis: Raw data were processed with SOAPnuke, discarding reads with adapters, uncalled bases, mean Phred below 15, or no exact constant-primer or identifier match. COPE v1.2.5 was used to merge high-quality paired reads, and clonotypes were defined as unique nucleotide sequences. MiTCR v1.1 was used to align clonotypes to the IMGT TRBV, TRBD and TRBJ reference segments. Only V-J combinations with frequency above 0.0001, covering 99% to 99.2% of repertoires, were analysed. A TCS score was defined as the ratio of F50 (clonal expansion) to E x V (chaos), with BLOSUM62-based TCRdist applied between CDR3 peptides within each V-J. Welch's t-statistics and random forest reduced approximately 520 V-J features to about 13, which were used in a naive Bayes classifier (R e1071). TCRdb trimmed the raw reads at Q25, called clones with MiXCR and kept productive beta chains. Each CDR3 protein appears once, grouped with its most common genes and DNA. TCRdb's processing, not the authors' own work, is the source of the V and J calls. The sample records 310,000 or so distinct CDR3 sequences, 15% to 20% of which are singletons. Over 45% of the sample is in the top ten clones.

In the ophthalmopathy patients, disease was moderately to severely active, with a Clinical Activity Score of 3 or more, a NOSPECS grade of 4 or more, and a duration of less than 3 months. The study excluded patients with uncontrolled infections, other autoimmune diseases, pregnancy or lactation. Diagnoses were established on the basis of clinical symptoms, serum thyroxine and TRAb, thyroid ultrasound, and orbital computed tomography. Ficoll-Paque density gradient centrifugation was used to isolate PBMCs from about 9.4 ml of fresh peripheral blood. Trizol reagent was used to extract total RNA, and RNA quality was then checked on an Agilent 2100 Bioanalyzer.

Sequencing input: blood. Recombination connected TRBV9 to TRBJ2-3; there is no confident call for the D gene. This sequence was found in a woman in her sixties or seventies with Graves' ophthalmopathy. The DNA is as follows: TGTGCCAGCAGCGTTCAACCGATAAGCACAGATACGCAGTATTTT. It is translated as CASSVQPISTDTQYF.